Listed here are 26 T cell receptor beta chains from one sample, sequenced in a study of tumor-infiltrating lymphocytes in primary liver carcinoma. From approximately 450 ng total RNA, TCR beta cDNA was generated with a primer in the constant region. Library construction for TCR beta comprised three nested multiplex PCR rounds performed with slightly modified ARM-PCR. Each of the first two PCR rounds ran around 10 cycles with TRBV1-TRBV30 forward and C-beta reverse primers. TCRdb used MiXCR to reprocess the multiplex PCR reads, holding one entry per CDR3 protein. The sample includes about 110,000 distinct CDR3 sequences, approximately 80% of them seen just once. For each extraction, RNA and DNA were obtained together from about 21-30 mg of unsorted bulk tissue. Material: liver tumor tissue from sampling region 3. Subset meaning: tumor region T3, left-lateral pole. These receptors were collected from a man in his forties or fifties with primary liver carcinoma and hepatitis B virus infection.

In regard to this clonotype: One end of the junction varies from germline; a read error may be responsible. The chain combines TRBV6-5 with TRBJ1-1; the D is unclear. Germline V gives CDR1 MNHEY, CDR2 SVGAGI. The CDR3 covers 13 residues. Here the CDR3 DNA reads TGTACCAGTAGTTATGGGCAGACCACTGAAGCTTTCTTT. Translated: CTSSYGQTTEAFF.

V gene TRBV19 combines with J gene TRBJ1-5; TRBD1 matches at 8 bases. V lost 4 bases to trimming and J lost 4 bases; unmatched junction nucleotides: 3. The CDR3 covers 14 residues. Germline V gives CDR1 LNHDA, CDR2 SQIVND (reference sequence). The CDR3 region has the DNA TGTGCCAGTAGTACCCAGGGGGCGAATCAGCCCCAGCATTTT. Translated: CASSTQGANQPQHF.

V usage is TRBV6-6 and J usage is TRBJ2-7; 7 bases map to TRBD1. CDR3 length equals 19 residues. V lost 5 bases and J lost 5; bases outside the gene matches: 24. The germline V gene encodes CDR1 MNHNY and CDR2 SVGAGI (reference sequence). Here the CDR3 reads CASSKLDRVRIQSRHEQYF. As DNA, the CDR3 is TGTGCCAGCAGTAAACTAGACAGGGTTAGGATCCAGAGCCGCCACGAGCAGTACTTC.

This clonotype was picked up many times. The DNA for the CDR3 is TGTGCCAGCAGCCTGGGGCGGGGGAACCAAGAGACCCAGTACTTC. Translation gives CASSLGRGNQETQYF. The chain employs TRBV5-4 and TRBJ2-5, with 7 bases identical to TRBD2. J was trimmed by 0 bases and V by 4 bases; bases with no gene match: 6. CDR1 and CDR2 from the germline V gene are SGHNT and YYREEE (reference sequence). The CDR3 sequence is 15 residues long.

Comments on this clonotype: The conserved phenylalanine or tryptophan normally closing the CDR3 is absent here, so this likely arose from a read error. The chain has TRBV12-3 or TRBV12-4 and TRBJ2-3, with 14 bases lining up with TRBD2. This CDR3 has 16 amino acids. CDR3 in DNA: TGTTCCATCAGTCCCGGGACTAGCGGGAGAGGGGATACGCAGTATTCT. Amino acid sequence: CSISPGTSGRGDTQYS.

To note about this clonotype: The conserved phenylalanine or tryptophan normally closing the CDR3 is absent here, so this likely arose from a read error. The chain recombines TRBV11-1 with TRBJ1-1, with D possibly matching TRBD1 (6 bases). The CDR3 is 15 amino acids. Germline V gene data show CDR1 as SGHAT and CDR2 as FQDESV (reference sequence). CDR3 bases: TGTGCCAGCACCTTATATCCAGGGGCAAACTCTGAAGCTTTCTGT. As protein: CASTLYPGANSEAFC.

About this clonotype itself: Here the CDR3 omits its conserved ending phenylalanine or tryptophan, so a read error is the likely source. V is TRBV12-3 or TRBV12-4 and J is TRBJ1-4, with D perhaps matching TRBD1 (5 bases). The CDR3 loop spans 13 amino acids. The CDR3 reads CAGSTSGTEKLFL. The CDR3, as DNA: TGTGCCGGCAGTACCTCCGGGACGGAAAAACTGTTTTTA.

Note on this clonotype: The germline gene is not matched at one end of the junction; a read error may be the cause. The chain combines TRBV4-2 with TRBJ1-2; perhaps TRBD1 as D (6 bases). CDR3 length equals 19 residues. The germline CDR1 and CDR2 sequences are LGHNA and YNFKEQ. CDR3 sequence reads: CARSQGPEGLGGMNYGYTF. The CDR3 nucleotides read TGTGCCAGAAGCCAAGGGCCGGAGGGTTTAGGGGGGATGAACTATGGTTACACCTTC.

Regarding this clonotype: One junction end does not reproduce the germline sequence, and a read error may be involved. The rearrangement uses TRBV4-2 and TRBJ2-1; TRBD2 aligns across 10 bases. There are 15 residues in the CDR3. Germline CDR1 is LGHNA and CDR2 is YNFKEQ. Here the CDR3 reads CAISPSGSQYIEQSF. CDR3 DNA sequence: TGTGCCATAAGCCCTAGCGGGAGTCAGTACATTGAGCAGTCCTTC.

The J gene is TRBJ2-3, the V gene TRBV29-1, with D uncertain. The germline V gene encodes CDR1 SQVTM and CDR2 ANQGSEA. The CDR3 runs 13 residues. Trimming removed 8 bases at V and 7 bases at J, with 19 bases between. The CDR3 DNA is TGCAGCATTGGGGAAATGGCTAAAAATACGCAGTATTTT. Amino acid sequence: CSIGEMAKNTQYF.

Points on this clonotype: One junction end does not reproduce the germline sequence, and a read error may be involved. This rearrangement joins TRBV5-1 to TRBJ2-2; the D gene is possibly TRBD1 (5 bases). The CDR3 contains 16 residues. CDR1 and CDR2 (germline): SGHRS, YFSETQ. CDR3 coding DNA: TGCGCCCGCAGCCTACATCACAGGACGGACACCGGGGAGCTGTTTTTT. Translating it yields CARSLHHRTDTGELFF.

A note on this clonotype: Mismatch with germline at one junction end may stem from a read error. Here the CDR3 reads CANSSQDPNQPQHF. The CDR3 coding sequence is TGTGCCAACAGCTCCCAGGATCCTAATCAGCCCCAGCATTTT. The chain links TRBV11-2 to TRBJ1-5; no reliable D call. This CDR3 has 14 amino acids. CDR1 and CDR2 from the germline V gene are SGHAT and FQNNGV.

For this clonotype: At one of its ends the junction is not consistent with the germline gene, which may arise from a read error. The V gene is TRBV4-3, the J gene TRBJ2-6; D not certain. This CDR3 is built from 17 residues. The V gene's germline CDR1 is LGHNA and CDR2 YSLEER. CDR3 loop: CASSQDGFRSVANILTF. The CDR3 DNA sequence: TGCGCCAGCAGTCAAGATGGGTTCCGCTCTGTGGCCAACATCCTGACTTTC.

This clonotype appeared a single time. An end of the junction does not agree with germline; a read error may underlie this. This chain connects TRBV11-3 to TRBJ2-1; D possibly matches TRBD1 or TRBD2 (6 bases each). The CDR3 is made up of 16 amino acids. CDR1 SGHNT and CDR2 YENEEA come from the germline V gene. The CDR3 bases are TGTGCCAGCAACTTAGGGGGGTCCCCTGGGTACAATAAGCAGTTCTTC. Translated, it gives CASNLGGSPGYNKQFF. Using reference TRBV11-3 and TRBJ2-1 for the parts outside the CDR3, the full variable domain is EAGVVQSPRYKIIEKKQPVAFWCNPISGHNTLYWYLQNLGQGPELLIRYENEEAVDDSQLPKDRFSAERLKGVDSTLKIQPAELGDSAVYLCASNLGGSPGYNKQFFGPGTRLTVL.

This clonotype is labeled medium-sized (0.01 to 0.1%). This chain links TRBV11-3 with TRBJ2-1; D not resolved. Germline CDR1 reads SGHNT; CDR2 reads YENEEA. The ends were cut back, 3 bases at V and 2 bases at J, with 8 bases in the middle. This CDR3 comprises 14 residues. Here the CDR3 DNA reads TGTGCCAGCAGCTTCGCCGGCCCCTACAATGAGCAGTTCTTC. Translating it yields CASSFAGPYNEQFF. The full variable domain, with the rest looked up from reference TRBV11-3 and TRBJ2-1, is EAGVVQSPRYKIIEKKQPVAFWCNPISGHNTLYWYLQNLGQGPELLIRYENEEAVDDSQLPKDRFSAERLKGVDSTLKIQPAELGDSAVYLCASSFAGPYNEQFFGPGTRLTVL.

In regard to this clonotype: A junction end diverges from the germline sequence, so it may reflect a read error. The chain employs TRBV2 and TRBJ2-1; 10 positions match TRBD2. The germline V gene encodes CDR1 SNHLY and CDR2 FYNNEI. The CDR3 covers 15 residues. CDR3 DNA sequence: TGTGCCAGCAGTGAAGGGCTAGCGGGAGTGGGTGAGCACTTCTTC. Translation: CASSEGLAGVGEHFF.

A remark on this clonotype: Because the CDR3 is missing its conserved closing phenylalanine or tryptophan, this is likely a read error. The chain links TRBV14 to TRBJ2-1; D is unresolved. From germline, CDR1 is SGHDN and CDR2 FVKESK. This CDR3 region has 14 residues. The CDR3 sequence is CASSQGRASREQFL. For the CDR3, the DNA is TGTGCTAGCAGCCAAGGAAGGGCGTCGAGGGAGCAGTTCTTA.

Points on this clonotype: Likely a read error: the CDR3 ends without its conserved phenylalanine or tryptophan. The rearrangement uses TRBV29-1 and TRBJ2-2; 7 nucleotides agree with TRBD2. The V gene's germline CDR1 is SQVTM and CDR2 ANQGSEA. The CDR3 has 14 residues. Unmatched junction bases numbered 7, after V lost 4 bases and J lost 5 bases. The CDR3 loop is CSVALGGDTGELFI. The DNA for the CDR3 is TGCAGCGTTGCTCTGGGGGGGGATACCGGGGAGCTGTTTATT.

The chain recombines TRBV11-1 with TRBJ1-6, with no clear D. The CDR3 is 13 residues long. Trimming took off 8 bases at V and 9 bases at J, with 14 bases between the two ends. CDR1 SGHAT and CDR2 FQDESV come from the germline V gene (reference sequence). The CDR3 loop reads CASGLTLISPLHF. CDR3 nucleotide sequence: TGTGCCAGCGGCCTGACACTGATTTCACCCCTCCACTTT. Full variable domain (rest looked up from reference TRBV11-1 and TRBJ1-6): EAEVAQSPRYKITEKSQAVAFWCDPISGHATLYWYRQILGQGPELLVQFQDESVVDDSQLPKDRFSAERLKGVDSTLKIQPAELGDSAMYLCASGLTLISPLHFGNGTRLTVT.

The V gene is TRBV6-2 or TRBV6-3, the J gene TRBJ1-1; the D gene is possibly TRBD1 (5 bases). Germline CDR1 reads MNHEY; CDR2 reads SVGEGT. Trimming stripped 4 bases from V and 14 bases from J, with 14 bases between. The CDR3 is 11 amino acids. The CDR3 DNA reads TGTGCCAGCAGTTCATCAGGGCCGGCCTTCTTT. Its protein product is CASSSSGPAFF.

Details on this clonotype: At one end, the junction sequence differs from germline, possibly due to a read error. V gene TRBV6-5 combines with J gene TRBJ2-6; a possible D gene is TRBD1 (5 bases). The CDR3 is 17 residues long. Germline CDR1 reads MNHEY; CDR2 reads SVGAGI. CDR3 DNA: TGTGCCAGCAGTTCCCAGAGAGGCAGCTCTGGGGCCAACGTCCTGACATTC. Protein product: CASSSQRGSSGANVLTF.

As regards this clonotype: The missing conserved phenylalanine or tryptophan at the end of this CDR3 makes a read error likely. This chain links TRBV11-2 with TRBJ2-5, with a possible D match to TRBD1 (5 bases). Per germline, CDR1 SGHAT and CDR2 FQNNGV. CDR3 length: 15 residues. CDR3 sequence reads: CASSLGAGGQETQYL. The CDR3 DNA reads TGTGCCAGCAGTTTAGGGGCTGGCGGACAAGAGACCCAGTACTTA.

In the case of this clonotype: The conserved phenylalanine or tryptophan is not found at the CDR3 terminus, so this likely reflects a read error. The J gene is TRBJ2-7, the V gene TRBV4-2; D gene ambiguous. V lost 1 base to trimming and J lost 7 bases, with 17 bases between them. This CDR3 has 15 amino acids. Germline CDR1 reads LGHNA; CDR2 reads YNFKEQ. CDR3 nucleotide sequence: TGTGCCAGCAGCCAAGGCACCGGGTCTCAGTATGAGCAGTACTTA. Translation: CASSQGTGSQYEQYL.

Comments on this clonotype: One end of the junction does not line up with germline, which may come from a read error. This rearrangement joins TRBV6-1 to TRBJ2-6; possible D gene TRBD1, 6 bases. The CDR3 spans 16 residues. CDR1 is MNHNS and CDR2 is SASEGT in the germline V gene. CDR3 coding DNA: TGTGCCGGTACCGGGATAGGGGGTGCTGGGGCTAACGTCCTGACTTTC. Protein: CAGTGIGGAGANVLTF.

V is TRBV5-1 and J is TRBJ2-3; D is ambiguous. Trimming stripped 0 bases from V and 6 bases from J, with 11 bases between. CDR1 and CDR2 from the germline V gene are SGHRS and YFSETQ. This CDR3 comprises 14 residues. This chain's CDR3 is CASSLELRTDTQYF. CDR3 nucleotide sequence: TGCGCCAGCAGCTTGGAGTTGCGGACGGATACGCAGTATTTT.

The chain employs TRBV28 and TRBJ2-4; D unresolved. There are 11 residues in the CDR3. With 3 bases removed from V and 10 bases from J, the gap between germline ends came to 7 bases. Germline V gene lookup returns CDR1 MDHEN and CDR2 SYDVKM. The CDR3 DNA reads TGTGCCAGCAGTTTGATACTTATTCAGTACTTC. It specifies CASSLILIQYF. Full variable domain (rest looked up from reference TRBV28 and TRBJ2-4): DVKVTQSSRYLVKRTGEKVFLECVQDMDHENMFWYRQDPGLGLRLIYFSYDVKMKEKGDIPEGYSVSREKKERFSLILESASTNQTSMYLCASSLILIQYFGAGTRLSVL.